This entry lists 9 T cell receptor beta chains sequenced from one sample in a study of blood T cell repertoires in COVID-19. Clones were read by immunoSEQ multiplex PCR, and TCRdb kept only the in-frame ones, dropping some. This table holds tens of thousands of clones, about 89% found once. The sequenced sample consisted of peripheral blood. These receptors were collected from a man in his fifties with active COVID-19.

This chain links TRBV20-1 with TRBJ2-7; the D is unclear. The CDR3 has 11 residues. V gave up 4 bases and J gave up 4 bases, with 8 bases separating them. Germline V gene data show CDR1 as DFQATT and CDR2 as SNEGSKA (reference sequence). The CDR3: CSATYPYEQYF. In DNA, the CDR3 is TGCAGTGCTACCTACCCGTACGAGCAGTACTTC.

This chain joins TRBV7-3 and TRBJ2-3, with D perhaps matching TRBD2 (6 bases). V lost 5 bases, J lost 3 bases, and 18 bases lay in between. Per germline, CDR1 SGHTA and CDR2 FQGTGA. This CDR3 has 16 residues. This CDR3 is CASSRRAGRLTDTQYF. For the CDR3, the DNA is TGTGCCAGCAGCCGCCGGGCGGGACGGTTGACAGATACGCAGTATTTT.

Many counts were recorded for this clone. Here the CDR3 reads CASSSFQGKGAEAFF. CDR3 nucleotides: TGTGCCAGTAGTTCCTTCCAGGGTAAGGGGGCTGAAGCTTTCTTT. The genes are TRBV19 and TRBJ1-1; maybe TRBD1 (6 bases). The germline gives CDR1 LNHDA, CDR2 SQIVND (reference sequence). Deletions cut 5 bases from V and 6 bases from J, with 19 bases between. This CDR3 spans 15 amino acids.

The chain carries TRBV7-2 and TRBJ2-2; 10 bases line up with TRBD2. The CDR3 is made up of 15 amino acids. With 2 bases clipped from V and 6 bases from J, the junction kept 3 bases outside the gene matches. CDR1 and CDR2 from the germline V gene are SGHTA and FQGNSA. CDR3 sequence: CASSLQAGGAGELFF. DNA of the CDR3: TGTGCCAGCAGCTTACAAGCGGGAGGGGCCGGGGAGCTGTTTTTT.

This chain uses TRBV4-2 with TRBJ1-1; 7 positions match TRBD1. There are 14 residues in the CDR3. Looked up from germline, CDR1 is LGHNA and CDR2 is YNFKEQ. V lost 1 base to trimming and J lost 2 bases; unmatched junction nucleotides: 1. The CDR3 here is CASSQGDSNTEAFF. DNA for the CDR3: TGTGCCAGCAGCCAAGGGGACAGCAACACTGAAGCTTTCTTT.

CDR3 coding DNA: TGCGCCAGCAGCTTGGAGGGGACAGGGCCAAACGTCCTGACTTTC. It specifies CASSLEGTGPNVLTF. V and J are TRBV5-1 and TRBJ2-6; 9 nucleotides align to TRBD1. Germline CDR1 SGHRS, CDR2 YFSETQ. This CDR3 is 15 amino acids long. V was pared by 0 bases and J by 10 bases, with 5 bases of the junction left unmatched.

This sequence joins TRBV6-5 and TRBJ1-4; 9 nucleotides align to TRBD1. Per the germline V gene, CDR1 is MNHEY and CDR2 is SVGAGI. The CDR3 runs to 14 residues. V shed 6 bases, J shed 8 bases, and the junction held 7 bases outside the gene matches. The CDR3 spells CASSFTGGGEKLFF. Written as DNA, the CDR3 is TGTGCCAGCAGCTTTACAGGGGGCGGAGAAAAACTGTTTTTT.

The chain has TRBV10-2 and TRBJ2-1, with 7 bases aligning to TRBD2. CDR3 length: 14 amino acids. V shed 3 bases and J 1 base; nucleotides not matched to a gene: 0. Germline loops: CDR1 WSHSY, CDR2 SAAADI. The CDR3 reads CASSEAGSYNEQFF. The CDR3 region has the DNA TGCGCCAGCAGTGAAGCGGGGTCCTACAATGAGCAGTTCTTC.

In its sample, this clone was seen once. V usage is TRBV15 and J usage is TRBJ2-3, with D perhaps TRBD2 (5 bases). The ends were cut back, 1 base at V and 6 bases at J, with 20 bases in the middle. Germline assignment: CDR1 LNHNV and CDR2 YYDKDF (reference sequence). CDR3 length: 17 amino acids. Written as DNA, the CDR3 is TGTGCCACCAGCAGAGTAGTAATTAGGACTGTTCTGGATACGCAGTATTTT. It yields the protein CATSRVVIRTVLDTQYF. The whole variable domain, remainder taken from reference TRBV15 and TRBJ2-3, is DAMVIQNPRYQVTQFGKPVTLSCSQTLNHNVMYWYQQKSSQAPKLLFHYYDKDFNNEADTPDNFQSRRPNTSFCFLDIRSPGLGDTAMYLCATSRVVIRTVLDTQYFGPGTRLTVL.